A selection of T cell receptor beta chains follows, all from one sample in a study of blood T cell repertoires in COVID-19. Measured with immunoSEQ multiplex PCR; TCRdb has only the in-frame clones, and not every one. The table shows about 210,000 clones, with roughly 84% occurring only once. The specimen sequenced was PBMCs or T cells enriched from blood (not recorded which). Receptors were obtained from a woman aged 30 to 39 who had been exposed to COVID-19. CDR3s include the opening cysteine and the closing phenylalanine or tryptophan. The D gene is left open where the match is weak. A row's size may be missing; if present it is once, few, many or a size class.

D gene: .; clone size: .; V gene: TRBV29-1; J gene: TRBJ1-2; CDR3 DNA: TGCAGCGTTATTATCGGGTATGGCTACACCTTC; CDR3 protein: CSVIIGYGYTF
D gene: TRBD1; clone size: .; V gene: TRBV3-1/TRBV3-2; J gene: TRBJ2-7; CDR3 DNA: TGTGCCAGCAGCCAACGACAGGGGGTCTCCTACGAGCAGTACTTC; CDR3 protein: CASSQRQGVSYEQYF
D gene: TRBD1; clone size: .; V gene: TRBV6-5; J gene: TRBJ2-7; CDR3 DNA: TGTGCCAGCAGATCCGACAGGGTCTACGAGCAGTACTTC; CDR3 protein: CASRSDRVYEQYF
D gene: .; clone size: .; V gene: TRBV7-8; J gene: TRBJ1-1; CDR3 DNA: TGTGCCAGCAGCCCCCCCTTACCGGTCTACACTGAAGCTTTCTTT; CDR3 protein: CASSPPLPVYTEAFF
D gene: TRBD1; clone size: .; V gene: TRBV5-6; J gene: TRBJ1-1; CDR3 DNA: TGTGCCAGCAGCTTCAGGGGGCACGGCACTGAAGCTTTCTTT; CDR3 protein: CASSFRGHGTEAFF
D gene: TRBD2; clone size: .; V gene: TRBV7-6; J gene: TRBJ2-5; CDR3 DNA: TGTGCCAGCAGCCAGGGACTACCAGAGACCCAGTACTTC; CDR3 protein: CASSQGLPETQYF
D gene: .; clone size: .; V gene: TRBV5-4; J gene: TRBJ1-4; CDR3 DNA: TGTGCCAGCAGCTTGGACAGAGGGCTTGAAAAACTGTTTTTT; CDR3 protein: CASSLDRGLEKLFF
D gene: TRBD2; clone size: once; V gene: TRBV11-2; J gene: TRBJ2-7; CDR3 DNA: TGTGCCAGCAGCTTAGATGGAGGGGAGGGCTGGGAGCAGTACTTC; CDR3 protein: CASSLDGGEGWEQYF
D gene: .; clone size: .; V gene: TRBV27; J gene: TRBJ2-7; CDR3 DNA: TGTGCCAGCAGTCTCGCAGGGGCGCTGTATGAGCAGTACTTC; CDR3 protein: CASSLAGALYEQYF
D gene: .; clone size: once; V gene: TRBV7-9; J gene: TRBJ2-1; CDR3 DNA: TGTGCCAGCAGCCCTGGTTGGGGCTGGGATGAGCAGTTCTTC; CDR3 protein: CASSPGWGWDEQFF
D gene: .; clone size: .; V gene: TRBV27; J gene: TRBJ2-1; CDR3 DNA: TGTGCCAGCGGGGGGGCGGGCTACAATGAGCAGTTCTTC; CDR3 protein: CASGGAGYNEQFF
D gene: .; clone size: .; V gene: TRBV5-4; J gene: TRBJ2-7; CDR3 DNA: TGTGCCAGCAGCGAAGGGAGCTCCTACGAGCAGTACTTC; CDR3 protein: CASSEGSSYEQYF
D gene: .; clone size: .; V gene: TRBV4-3; J gene: TRBJ1-2; CDR3 DNA: TGCGCCAGCAGCCAAGTGGGTGACAGGCCCTTCTTC; CDR3 protein: CASSQVGDRPFF
D gene: TRBD1; clone size: .; V gene: TRBV5-1; J gene: TRBJ2-5; CDR3 DNA: TGCGCCAGCAGCTTGTACAGGGGGCAAGAGACCCAGTACTTC; CDR3 protein: CASSLYRGQETQYF
D gene: TRBD1; clone size: .; V gene: TRBV9; J gene: TRBJ1-2; CDR3 DNA: TGTGCCAGCAGCTTTGACCCGGGACAGGCCTATGGCTACACCTTC; CDR3 protein: CASSFDPGQAYGYTF
D gene: .; clone size: .; V gene: TRBV5-5; J gene: TRBJ1-1; CDR3 DNA: TGTGCCAGCAGCTTGGTGCAGGTGAACACTGAAGCTTTCTTT; CDR3 protein: CASSLVQVNTEAFF
D gene: .; clone size: .; V gene: TRBV12-3/TRBV12-4; J gene: TRBJ2-1; CDR3 DNA: TGTGCCAGCAGTTACTCTCGGTACAATGAGCAGTTCTTC; CDR3 protein: CASSYSRYNEQFF
D gene: TRBD1; clone size: once; V gene: TRBV5-4; J gene: TRBJ1-6; CDR3 DNA: TGTGCCAGCAGCTCTGACAGGGATCGGAATAATTCACCCCTCCACTTT; CDR3 protein: CASSSDRDRNNSPLHF
D gene: .; clone size: .; V gene: TRBV6-2/TRBV6-3; J gene: TRBJ2-3; CDR3 DNA: TGTGCCAGCAGTCGAGCGGGCACAGATACGCAGTATTTT; CDR3 protein: CASSRAGTDTQYF
D gene: .; clone size: once; V gene: TRBV5-1; J gene: TRBJ1-3; CDR3 DNA: TGCGCCAGCAGCTTGATGGCGACACAGAGCTCTGGAAACACCATATATTTT; CDR3 protein: CASSLMATQSSGNTIYF
D gene: TRBD1; clone size: .; V gene: TRBV4-1; J gene: TRBJ2-7; CDR3 DNA: TGCGCCAGCAGCCAGACCGGGACAGGGGGCAACGAGCAGTACTTC; CDR3 protein: CASSQTGTGGNEQYF
D gene: TRBD2; clone size: .; V gene: TRBV5-1; J gene: TRBJ2-3; CDR3 DNA: TGCGCCAGCAGCGGTAGCGGGGGGGCCGTCGCAGATACGCAGTATTTT; CDR3 protein: CASSGSGGAVADTQYF
D gene: TRBD1; clone size: .; V gene: TRBV5-8; J gene: TRBJ1-4; CDR3 DNA: TGTGCCAGCAGCTTGTGGGAGACAGGGTCTTCGATGGGCGAAAAACTGTTTTTT; CDR3 protein: CASSLWETGSSMGEKLFF
D gene: TRBD1; clone size: .; V gene: TRBV27; J gene: TRBJ1-2; CDR3 DNA: TGTGCCAGCAGTAGGGACAGTCTCGACTACACCTTC; CDR3 protein: CASSRDSLDYTF
D gene: .; clone size: .; V gene: TRBV7-8; J gene: TRBJ2-7; CDR3 DNA: TGTGCCAGCAGCTTCGCAACAGGGCGCGACGAGCAGTACTTC; CDR3 protein: CASSFATGRDEQYF
D gene: TRBD1; clone size: .; V gene: TRBV27; J gene: TRBJ2-5; CDR3 DNA: TGTGCCAGCAGTCCCAACAGGGGGCATCAAGAGACCCAGTACTTC; CDR3 protein: CASSPNRGHQETQYF
D gene: .; clone size: .; V gene: TRBV9; J gene: TRBJ2-2; CDR3 DNA: TGTGCCAGCAGCCCAGGGGACAACACCGGGGAGCTGTTTTTT; CDR3 protein: CASSPGDNTGELFF
D gene: .; clone size: .; V gene: TRBV19; J gene: TRBJ2-7; CDR3 DNA: TGTGCCAGTAGTACTTACTCACAGGGAACCTACGAGCAGTACTTC; CDR3 protein: CASSTYSQGTYEQYF
D gene: .; clone size: medium-sized; V gene: TRBV4-2; J gene: TRBJ1-5; CDR3 DNA: TGTGCCAGCAGCCAAGAGGGGGGAAATCAGCCCCAGCATTTT; CDR3 protein: CASSQEGGNQPQHF
D gene: .; clone size: many; V gene: TRBV20-1; J gene: TRBJ1-2; CDR3 DNA: TGCAGTGCTAGTATACAGGGAGTTTATGGCTACACCTTC; CDR3 protein: CSASIQGVYGYTF